These T cell receptor beta chains were read from a single sample in a study of blood T cells in healthy people across ages. From the 5' RACE reads, TCRdb called clonotypes with MiXCR, one entry per CDR3 protein. The top ten clones hold 10% to 12% of a sample with approximately 1.5 million distinct CDR3 sequences, 34% of them seen once. Sequenced input: blood. These receptors all come from a woman aged 30 to 39 in good health. Each CDR3 is given with its conserved first and last residue. D genes are given only for firm matches. Expanded clones get a size class; other rows say once, few or many, or leave the size out.

d_gene	v_gene	len	abundance	j_gene	CDR3aa	CDR3nt
TRBD1	TRBV6-1	17	-	TRBJ1-6	CASSQGASGSYNSPLHF	TGTGCCAGCAGTCAGGGGGCCTCCGGCTCCTATAATTCACCCCTCCACTTT
TRBD1	TRBV6-5	20	-	TRBJ2-4	CASSYSPPGQIRLAKNIQYF	TGTGCCAGCAGTTACTCTCCGCCGGGACAGATAAGACTAGCCAAAAACATTCAGTACTTC
-	TRBV11-2	16	-	TRBJ1-2	CASRLLPTGQGYGYTF	TGTGCCAGCAGATTGCTCCCGACAGGACAAGGCTATGGCTACACCTTC
-	TRBV7-2	13	many	TRBJ2-1	CASSGTENNEQFF	TGTGCCAGCAGCGGAACAGAAAACAATGAGCAGTTCTTC
TRBD1	TRBV5-1	16	-	TRBJ2-1	CASSNQGAPPRMTQFF	TGCGCCAGCAGCAATCAGGGGGCCCCCCCCAGGATGACGCAGTTCTTC
-	TRBV5-6	17	few	TRBJ2-6	CASRAQPGTSGANVLTF	TGTGCCAGCCGAGCCCAACCAGGGACCTCTGGGGCCAACGTCCTGACTTTC
-	TRBV20-1	12	-	TRBJ1-2	CSARTGLEGYTF	TGCAGTGCTCGTACAGGGTTGGAGGGCTACACCTTC
-	TRBV9	14	-	TRBJ2-7	CASSVAGESYEQSF	TGTGCCAGCAGCGTAGCGGGAGAGTCCTACGAGCAGTCCTTC
TRBD1	TRBV27	14	-	TRBJ1-2	CASSLIGTGKGYTF	TGTGCCAGCAGTTTGATTGGGACAGGGAAAGGCTACACCTTC
-	TRBV5-1	14	-	TRBJ2-1	CASRPRDVGNEQFF	TGCGCCAGCAGACCCAGGGACGTGGGGAATGAGCAGTTCTTC
-	TRBV5-5	11	-	TRBJ2-7	CASVQAYEQYF	TGTGCCAGTGTACAGGCTTACGAGCAGTACTTC
TRBD1	TRBV24-1	16	-	TRBJ2-1	CATSDLGQGDHNEQFF	TGTGCCACCAGTGATTTGGGGCAGGGGGACCACAATGAGCAGTTCTTC
-	TRBV7-9	19	few	TRBJ2-3	CASSLGRGAGTPLQDTQYF	TGTGCCAGCAGCTTAGGCCGTGGGGCGGGAACCCCTTTGCAAGATACGCAGTATTTT
TRBD1	TRBV3-1	16	few	TRBJ1-4	CASSLTSTGGYEKLFF	TGTGCCAGCAGCCTGACCTCGACAGGGGGCTACGAAAAACTGTTTTTT
TRBD1	TRBV7-8	17	few	TRBJ2-5	CASRPPTGGSNQETQYF	TGTGCCAGCAGACCACCTACAGGGGGGAGCAACCAAGAGACCCAGTACTTC
-	TRBV24-1	13	once	TRBJ1-5	CATRGGIGQPQHF	TGTGCCACCAGGGGGGGCATTGGTCAGCCCCAGCATTTT
-	TRBV4-1	15	-	TRBJ1-6	CARSLQGVGDSPLHF	TGCGCCCGCAGCCTGCAGGGAGTAGGGGATTCACCCCTCCACTTT
-	TRBV20-1	11	-	TRBJ2-1	CSATTYNEQFF	TGCAGTGCCACCACCTACAATGAGCAGTTCTTC
TRBD2	TRBV20-1	20	-	TRBJ2-1	CSASNFGLAGGGGQNSEQFF	TGCAGTGCTAGTAATTTCGGACTAGCGGGAGGTGGGGGTCAAAACAGTGAGCAGTTCTTC
TRBD1	TRBV20-1	17	-	TRBJ1-1	CSARVGGTGGRITEAFF	TGCAGTGCTAGAGTGGGAGGAACAGGGGGCCGTATCACTGAAGCTTTCTTT
TRBD2	TRBV20-1	19	-	TRBJ2-5	CSASVPGTSGRGVDYKQYF	TGCAGTGCTAGTGTTCCCGGGACTAGCGGGAGAGGGGTAGACTACAAGCAGTACTTC
TRBD2	TRBV10-3	14	-	TRBJ2-5	CALSDRGRAGTQYF	TGTGCCCTCAGTGACCGCGGGAGAGCGGGGACCCAGTACTTC
TRBD2	TRBV15	13	few	TRBJ2-7	CATSRPGGSEQYF	TGTGCCACCAGCAGGCCCGGGGGGTCCGAGCAGTACTTC
TRBD2	TRBV10-3	18	-	TRBJ2-3	CAISAPGAGDQITDTQYF	TGTGCCATCAGTGCCCCCGGGGCGGGGGACCAAATCACAGATACGCAGTATTTT
-	TRBV5-1	14	-	TRBJ1-5	CASSLPGPGQPQHF	TGCGCCAGCAGCTTGCCCGGTCCGGGTCAGCCCCAGCATTTT
-	TRBV4-1	14	-	TRBJ2-7	CASSQTAGSYEQYF	TGCGCCAGCAGCCAGACTGCCGGGTCCTACGAGCAGTACTTC
-	TRBV27	19	few	TRBJ2-1	CASSLTPIYGSRSYNEQFF	TGTGCCAGCAGTTTAACCCCGATATATGGTAGCCGGTCCTACAATGAGCAGTTCTTC
TRBD2	TRBV7-9	19	-	TRBJ2-7	CTSSSPGTSGRAEIYEQYF	TGTACCAGCAGCTCCCCCGGGACTAGCGGGAGGGCGGAGATCTACGAGCAGTACTTC
TRBD1	TRBV7-9	15	few	TRBJ2-1	CASSRRDRPNNEQFF	TGTGCCAGCAGCCGCCGGGACAGGCCTAACAATGAGCAGTTCTTC
TRBD2	TRBV12-3/TRBV12-4	16	-	TRBJ2-1	CASSARTSGSTDEQFF	TGTGCCAGCAGTGCGAGGACTAGCGGGAGTACCGATGAGCAGTTCTTC
-	TRBV3-1	13	-	TRBJ1-1	CASSRGISTEAFF	TGTGCCAGCAGCCGAGGGATTAGCACTGAAGCTTTCTTT
TRBD2	TRBV12-3/TRBV12-4	20	few	TRBJ2-1	CASSFPSGTSGSSSYNEQFF	TGTGCCAGCAGTTTTCCTAGTGGGACTAGCGGGAGTAGCTCCTACAATGAGCAGTTCTTC
-	TRBV29-1	12	-	TRBJ2-1	CSATITYNEQFF	TGCAGCGCCACTATAACCTACAATGAGCAGTTCTTC
TRBD1	TRBV15	16	-	TRBJ2-1	CATSVQPGQGIDEQFF	TGTGCCACCAGCGTTCAGCCGGGACAGGGTATCGATGAGCAGTTCTTC
-	TRBV10-3	13	-	TRBJ2-5	CAINSRGRGTQYF	TGTGCCATCAATTCTAGGGGGCGGGGGACCCAGTACTTC
-	TRBV12-3/TRBV12-4	12	-	TRBJ1-2	CASLGGRDGYTF	TGTGCCAGCTTGGGTGGCAGGGATGGCTACACCTTC
TRBD1	TRBV10-3	13	-	TRBJ1-4	CASRQGTGEKLFF	TGTGCCAGCCGACAGGGGACGGGCGAAAAACTGTTTTTT
-	TRBV5-1	14	few	TRBJ1-2	CASSLARQGHGYTF	TGCGCCAGCAGCTTGGCCCGGCAGGGGCATGGCTACACCTTC
-	TRBV5-1	12	many	TRBJ2-7	CASSQDTYEQYF	TGCGCCAGCAGCCAAGATACCTACGAGCAGTACTTC
-	TRBV21-1	14	-	TRBJ2-1	CASSKTWTGNEQFF	TGTGCCAGCAGCAAGACTTGGACAGGGAATGAGCAGTTCTTC
TRBD1	TRBV9	14	-	TRBJ1-2	CASSPTDRAYGYTF	TGTGCCAGCAGTCCCACCGACAGGGCCTATGGCTACACCTTC
-	TRBV29-1	15	-	TRBJ2-1	CSVALRVGSYNEQFF	TGCAGCGTCGCTCTCAGGGTAGGCTCCTACAATGAGCAGTTCTTC
-	TRBV5-1	13	few	TRBJ2-7	CASATWASYEQYF	TGCGCCAGCGCCACGTGGGCCTCCTACGAGCAGTACTTC
-	TRBV4-2	16	-	TRBJ2-1	CASSQDRRVTYNEQFF	TGTGCCAGCAGCCAAGACAGGAGGGTCACCTACAATGAGCAGTTCTTC
-	TRBV21-1	15	-	TRBJ2-5	CASSLRHAGSETQYF	TGTGCCAGCAGCCTTAGGCACGCCGGGTCCGAGACCCAGTACTTC
-	TRBV7-2	15	few	TRBJ1-5	CASSFERPPNQPQHF	TGTGCCAGCAGCTTTGAGAGGCCGCCCAATCAGCCCCAGCATTTT
-	TRBV20-1	14	few	TRBJ2-7	CSARDRQGPYEQYF	TGCAGTGCTAGAGATAGGCAGGGTCCCTACGAGCAGTACTTC
TRBD2	TRBV6-5	13	-	TRBJ2-1	CASSLGLVAEQFF	TGTGCCAGCAGTTTAGGACTAGTGGCTGAGCAGTTCTTC
-	TRBV29-1	12	many	TRBJ1-2	CSVEDTVGGYTF	TGCAGCGTTGAAGACACGGTTGGTGGCTACACCTTC